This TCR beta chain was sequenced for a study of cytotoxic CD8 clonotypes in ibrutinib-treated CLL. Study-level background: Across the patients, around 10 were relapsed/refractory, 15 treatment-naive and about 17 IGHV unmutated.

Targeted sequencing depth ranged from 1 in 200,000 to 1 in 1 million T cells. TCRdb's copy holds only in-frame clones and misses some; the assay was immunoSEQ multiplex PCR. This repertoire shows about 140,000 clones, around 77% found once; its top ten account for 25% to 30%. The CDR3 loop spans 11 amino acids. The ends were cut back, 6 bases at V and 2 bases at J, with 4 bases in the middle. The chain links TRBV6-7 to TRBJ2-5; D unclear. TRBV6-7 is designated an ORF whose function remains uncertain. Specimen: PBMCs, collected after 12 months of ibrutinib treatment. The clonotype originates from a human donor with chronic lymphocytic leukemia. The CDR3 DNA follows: TGTGCCAGCAGCCCTCAAGAGACCCAGTACTTC. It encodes CASSPQETQYF.